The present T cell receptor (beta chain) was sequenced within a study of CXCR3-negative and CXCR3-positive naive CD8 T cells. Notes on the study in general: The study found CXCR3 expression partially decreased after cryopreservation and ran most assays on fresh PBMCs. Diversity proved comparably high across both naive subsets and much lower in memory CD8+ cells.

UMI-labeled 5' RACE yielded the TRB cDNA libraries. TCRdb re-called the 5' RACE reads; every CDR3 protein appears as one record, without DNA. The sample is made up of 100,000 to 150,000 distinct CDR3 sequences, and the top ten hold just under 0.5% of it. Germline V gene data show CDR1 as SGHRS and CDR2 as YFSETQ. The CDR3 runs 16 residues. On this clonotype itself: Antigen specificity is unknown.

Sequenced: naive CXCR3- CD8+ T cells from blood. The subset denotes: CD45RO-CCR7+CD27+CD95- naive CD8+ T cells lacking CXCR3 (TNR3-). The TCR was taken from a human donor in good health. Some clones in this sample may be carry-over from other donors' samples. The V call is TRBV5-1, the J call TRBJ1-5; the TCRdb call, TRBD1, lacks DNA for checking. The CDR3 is CASSLGDRHSNQPQHF.